This T cell receptor (beta chain) was retrieved from a study of blood T cell repertoires in COVID-19. Study information: Collection of acute and convalescent COVID-19 samples took place in the United States, Italy and Spain.

In the original analysis: The assay estimated nucleated cells by amplifying reference gene primers. The assay was immunoSEQ multiplex PCR, and TCRdb's table has in-frame clones only and misses some. V and J calls and clone size are those listed in that table; D and trimming were worked out from the DNA. Of roughly 250,000 clones in the sample, 65% to 90% were seen once. This clone was counted a single time. Sequenced sample: peripheral blood. The TCR originated in a woman between 65 and 79 years old with acute or convalescent COVID-19.

CDR3 residues: CASSDDMPSTDTQYF. In nucleotides, the CDR3 is TGTGCCAGCAGTGACGACATGCCTAGCACAGATACGCAGTATTTT. V is TRBV2 and J is TRBJ2-3; D uncertain. This CDR3 is built from 15 residues. CDR1 is SNHLY and CDR2 is FYNNEI in the germline V gene. Deletions cut 3 bases from V and 0 bases from J, with 10 bases between.